The 4 T cell receptor beta chains below come from one sample, sequenced in a study of blood T cell repertoires in COVID-19. TCRdb's copy holds only in-frame clones and misses some; the assay was immunoSEQ multiplex PCR. The data show some 80,000 clones, 65% to 85% seen once. Sample: peripheral blood. The receptors were gathered from a man aged 60 to 75 with active or convalescent COVID-19.

This chain joins TRBV2 and TRBJ1-5; D unclear. V lost 3 bases and J 4 bases, leaving 10 bases between the germline ends. This CDR3 spans 14 amino acids. Per the germline V gene, CDR1 is SNHLY and CDR2 is FYNNEI. For the CDR3, the DNA is TGTGCCAGCAGTGAGATGGAGGGAAATCAGCCCCAGCATTTT. The encoded protein is CASSEMEGNQPQHF.

The genes are TRBV30 and TRBJ1-6; 9 nucleotides line up with TRBD1. V dropped 2 bases and J dropped 6; count of bases not matched to a gene: 5. In germline, CDR1 is GTSNPN, CDR2 SVGIG (reference sequence). This CDR3 spans 15 amino acids. The CDR3 DNA sequence: TGTGCCTGGAGTACGATGGGACAGGGTAATTCACCCCTCCACTTT. Protein: CAWSTMGQGNSPLHF.

The chain carries TRBV7-2 and TRBJ1-2, with D perhaps matching TRBD1 (6 bases). The CDR3 extends over 15 amino acids. CDR1 is SGHTA and CDR2 is FQGNSA in the germline V gene. Trimming took 5 bases from V and 6 from J, leaving 19 bases between them. The CDR3 bases are TGTGCCAGCAGCACAAGCAGGGGCGTGTTGGATGGCTACACCTTC. It specifies CASSTSRGVLDGYTF.

This chain joins TRBV5-4 and TRBJ2-7, with TRBD2 identical over 11 bases. After removal of 0 bases from V and 7 bases from J, the junction contained 12 bases not matched to a gene. Germline-derived CDR1 and CDR2 are SGHNT and YYREEE (reference sequence). The CDR3 runs 17 residues. The CDR3 here is CASSLGPVSGGAGEQYF. As DNA, the CDR3 is TGTGCCAGCAGCTTGGGCCCAGTTAGCGGGGGGGCTGGTGAGCAGTACTTC. Using reference TRBV5-4 and TRBJ2-7 for the parts outside the CDR3, the full variable domain is ETGVTQSPTHLIKTRGQQVTLRCSSQSGHNTVSWYQQALGQGPQFIFQYYREEENGRGNFPPRFSGLQFPNYSSELNVNALELDDSALYLCASSLGPVSGGAGEQYFGPGTRLTVT.